This is a list of T cell receptor beta chains from one sample in a study of shared clonotypes between healthy human individuals. Sequencing was performed with immunoSEQ multiplex PCR; in TCRdb, only in-frame clones are kept and a portion is missing. The sample yields around 1.9 million clones, about 93% seen once. Source material: naive CD8+ T cells from PBMCs. All receptors derive from a young man in good health. Some clones in this sample may be carry-over from other donors' samples. The CDR3 runs from the conserved cysteine through the conserved F or W. The order of the fields is D gene, J gene, clone size, V gene, CDR3 DNA, CDR3 protein. D genes are given only for firm matches. Rows give clone size only sometimes, using once, few, many, or a class for an expanded clone.

TRBD1 TRBJ1-5 . TRBV6-1 TGTGCCAGCAGTGAAGACAGGGGATTGGGACAGCCCCAGCATTTT CASSEDRGLGQPQHF
TRBD1 TRBJ2-7 . TRBV28 TGTGCCAGCAGCCACTCGACAGGGGGCAATAACGTCGAGCAGTACTTC CASSHSTGGNNVEQYF
. TRBJ2-1 . TRBV27 TGTGCCAGCAGCTCCTACAGCTCCTACAATGAGCAGTTCTTC CASSSYSSYNEQFF
TRBD2 TRBJ2-7 . TRBV19 TGTGCCAGTAGTAAGTCTTCGGCTAGCGGATCCTACGAGCAGTACTTC CASSKSSASGSYEQYF
. TRBJ2-5 . TRBV7-2 TGTGCCAGCAGCTTAGGAGTTAGGGACGGCGAGACCCAGTACTTC CASSLGVRDGETQYF
. TRBJ1-2 . TRBV7-3 TGTGCCAGCAGCTTAATTCGGGAATCTAACTATGGCTACACCTTC CASSLIRESNYGYTF
. TRBJ1-5 . TRBV19 TGTGCCAGTAGTCTTGGTACGCGGGGGTTTTACAATCAGCCCCAGCATTTT CASSLGTRGFYNQPQHF
TRBD1 TRBJ1-2 once TRBV5-4 TGTGCCAGCAGCTTGCCTCCGGGACAGAAACACATCGATGGCTACACCTTC CASSLPPGQKHIDGYTF
. TRBJ1-4 . TRBV13 TGTGCCAGCAGCTTAGGCCGGTGGGGCTCCGAATCAAATGAAAAACTGTTTTTT CASSLGRWGSESNEKLFF
. TRBJ2-7 . TRBV27 TGTGCCAGCAGTCCACAGGGTAGTTTTGGGTACGAGCAGTACTTC CASSPQGSFGYEQYF
. TRBJ2-3 . TRBV7-9 TGTGCCAGCAGCCGGGTAAGCACAGATACGCAGTATTTT CASSRVSTDTQYF
. TRBJ2-7 . TRBV4-1 TGCGCCAGCAGCCAAGAGTCGAGCTCCTACGAGCAGTACTTC CASSQESSSYEQYF
. TRBJ2-7 . TRBV10-2 TGCGCCAGCAGTGGAGGGATCGCCTACGAGCAGTACTTC CASSGGIAYEQYF
. TRBJ2-3 . TRBV27 TGTGCCAGCAGTCGTGGACGCCCGTCTAACACAGATACGCAGTATTTT CASSRGRPSNTDTQYF
. TRBJ2-4 . TRBV5-8 TGTGCCAGCAGCCCAACGGTTCGCATTCAGTACTTC CASSPTVRIQYF
. TRBJ2-7 . TRBV2 TGTGCCAGCGGGGACGGAGCCTACGAGCAGTACTTC CASGDGAYEQYF
TRBD1 TRBJ2-2 . TRBV11-2 TGTGCCAGCAGCCTCCCCCGGGACAGGGGTGACACCGGGGAGCTGTTTTTT CASSLPRDRGDTGELFF
. TRBJ2-1 . TRBV7-2 TGTGCCAGCAGCGGCGATAGCGGAATTTACAATGAGCAGTTCTTC CASSGDSGIYNEQFF
TRBD1 TRBJ2-2 . TRBV7-8 TGTGCCAGCAGCTCAAGACAGGGGGCGAACACCGGGGAGCTGTTTTTT CASSSRQGANTGELFF
TRBD2 TRBJ2-1 . TRBV18 TGTGCCAGCTCACCCCCCGAGTTAGCGGGAGTAGTAAATGAGCAGTTCTTC CASSPPELAGVVNEQFF
. TRBJ1-1 . TRBV5-8 TGTGCCAGCAGCTTGGTAAAGGGTGAAGCTTTCTTT CASSLVKGEAFF
. TRBJ2-1 . TRBV6-1 TGTGCCAGCAGTGAAAGGGCCGCGGGGAATGAGCAGTTCTTC CASSERAAGNEQFF
TRBD2 TRBJ2-1 . TRBV19 TGTGCCAGTATGGTTGGGGCGGGAGCTGAGCAGTTCTTC CASMVGAGAEQFF
. TRBJ2-7 . TRBV5-1 TGCGCCAGCAGCTTGGCGGGCCTACGAACCTACGAGCAGTACTTC CASSLAGLRTYEQYF
. TRBJ1-5 . TRBV19 TGTGCCAGTATTCCCGACGGGGGTCACAATCAGCCCCAGCATTTT CASIPDGGHNQPQHF
TRBD1 TRBJ2-5 once TRBV11-2 TGTGCCAGCAGCGGGACAGACGGCGGGGAGACCCAGTACTTC CASSGTDGGETQYF
TRBD2 TRBJ2-1 . TRBV28 TGTGCCAGTAGCGGGAGGGGGTACAATGAGCAGTTCTTC CASSGRGYNEQFF
. TRBJ2-7 . TRBV4-1 TGCGCCAGCAGCCAAGGGGAGGACGAGCAGTACTTC CASSQGEDEQYF
. TRBJ1-3 . TRBV9 TGTGCCAGCAGCCCCACTGTCAGGGGAGACTCTGGAAACACCATATATTTT CASSPTVRGDSGNTIYF
TRBD1 TRBJ2-7 . TRBV27 TGTGCCAGCAGTTACAGTCTCGGACAGGAGACCTACGAGCAGTACTTC CASSYSLGQETYEQYF
TRBD2 TRBJ2-3 . TRBV27 TGTGCCAGCAGTATTGTAGCACCCCCTAGCGGGAGAGGAGATACGCAGTATTTT CASSIVAPPSGRGDTQYF
. TRBJ2-6 . TRBV11-2 TGTGCCAGCAGCTTAGGTGGAGGGAGTGGGGCCAACGTCCTGACTTTC CASSLGGGSGANVLTF
TRBD1 TRBJ2-1 . TRBV2 TGTGCCAGCAGAGACAGGGGGTACGGGAATGAGCAGTTCTTC CASRDRGYGNEQFF
. TRBJ2-2 once TRBV6-4 TGTGCCAGCAGTGACTCTAGTGCCGGGGAGCTGTTTTTT CASSDSSAGELFF
TRBD1 TRBJ2-7 . TRBV28 TGTGCCAGCAGTTTGCCGGGACAGGGATACGAGCAGTACTTC CASSLPGQGYEQYF
. TRBJ1-5 . TRBV28 TGTGCCAGCAGTTTTCCGAGACTCCCTCTGTTGTCCCAGCATTTT CASSFPRLPLLSQHF
TRBD2 TRBJ2-1 . TRBV27 TGTGCCAGCAGTCCAGGGACTAGCACTATCTACAATGAGCAGTTCTTC CASSPGTSTIYNEQFF
. TRBJ1-1 . TRBV10-3 TGTGCCATCAGTGAGAGAGGCCCGGACAGCTTGAACACTGAAGCTTTCTTT CAISERGPDSLNTEAFF
TRBD1 TRBJ2-7 . TRBV7-9 TGTGCCAGCAGCGGTGCCGGGACAGGAGCTTGGGAGCAGTACTTC CASSGAGTGAWEQYF
. TRBJ2-2 . TRBV4-1 TGCGCCAGCAGCCAAGATCCTAGCTACACCGGGGAGCTGTTTTTT CASSQDPSYTGELFF
. TRBJ1-2 . TRBV27 TGTGCCAGCAGTTTAATTTTAGGCCTTGGGGGCTACACCTTC CASSLILGLGGYTF
. TRBJ1-5 . TRBV28 TGTGCCAGCAGTTTACGGGATCAGCCCCAGCATTTT CASSLRDQPQHF
. TRBJ2-7 few TRBV6-1 TGTGCCAGCAGTGAATGGGGAGTCCAGAACTACGAGCAGTACTTC CASSEWGVQNYEQYF
. TRBJ1-4 . TRBV28 TGTGCCAGCTCACCTCCACGGGGTGAAAAACTGTTTTTT CASSPPRGEKLFF
. TRBJ1-4 few TRBV20-1 TGCAGTGCTAGAGTAAATGAAAAACTGTTTTTT CSARVNEKLFF